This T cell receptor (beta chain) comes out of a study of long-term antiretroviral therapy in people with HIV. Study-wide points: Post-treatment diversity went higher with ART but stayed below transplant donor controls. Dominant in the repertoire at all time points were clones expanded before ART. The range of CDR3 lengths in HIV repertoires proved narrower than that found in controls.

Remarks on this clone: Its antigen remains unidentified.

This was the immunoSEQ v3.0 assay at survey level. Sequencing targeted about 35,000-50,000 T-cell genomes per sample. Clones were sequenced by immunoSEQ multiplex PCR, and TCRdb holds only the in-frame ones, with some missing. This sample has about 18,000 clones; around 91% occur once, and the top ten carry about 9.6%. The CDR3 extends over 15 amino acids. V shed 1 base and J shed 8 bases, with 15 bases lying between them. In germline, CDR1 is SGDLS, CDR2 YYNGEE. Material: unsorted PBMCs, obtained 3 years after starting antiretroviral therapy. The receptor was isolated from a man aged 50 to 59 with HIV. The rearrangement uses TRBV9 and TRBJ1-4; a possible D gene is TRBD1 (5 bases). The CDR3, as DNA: TGTGCCAGCAGCGTATCTGGGACCGCCGTCGAAAAACTGTTTTTT. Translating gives CASSVSGTAVEKLFF.